This T cell receptor (beta chain) was recovered during a study of CD4 T cells in relation to SARS-CoV-2 and coronaviruses. As for the study in general: Negative control cultures got HIV-1 Nef peptides or no peptide.

Study results and caveats: SARS-CoV-2-driven expansion was significantly weaker in crossreactive than monoreactive clones. No donor gave both pre-pandemic and post-infection samples.

Before the COVID-19 pandemic, during about 2010-2019, CD4+ T cells were taken from unexposed donors. The cells were cultured for about ten days before CD4+ T cells were isolated. Testing used SARS-CoV-2 S/N and four cold-coronavirus spikes on unexposed-donor CD4+ T cells, cells permitting. This clone was seen just once. Antigen unknown. Sequenced by immunoSEQ multiplex PCR; TCRdb stores in-frame clones only, minus some. The repertoire has around 24,000 clones, 65% to 80% of them found once; the top ten carry about 10%. Germline V lookup: CDR1 SEHNR, CDR2 FQNEAQ (reference sequence). The V gene end was trimmed by 5 bases and the J gene end by 5 bases; junction bases not matched to a gene: 15. The CDR3 is 18 residues long.

The source is a human donor in good health. The sequenced sample was CD4+ T cells from PBMCs, cultured in vitro. The chain recombines TRBV7-9 with TRBJ2-2; TRBD1 matches 9 bases. CDR3 nucleotides: TGTGCCAGCAGCCAACCCCCGGGACAGGGATTTAGGACCGGGGAGCTGTTTTTT. It codes for CASSQPPGQGFRTGELFF.